A single sample is the source of the 29 T cell receptor beta chains below, sequenced in a study of vaccination and CD4 T cells after COVID-19. Which antigens these TCRs recognize remains unknown. Treatment specified: approximately 9-day PBMC culture with coronavirus spike peptide pools or control peptides (ViraFEST assay). An Oncomine TCR Beta short-read assay was used to sequence the DNA from cultured CD4+ T cells. TCRdb ran MiXCR on the PCR reads and lists one entry per CDR3 protein. This table has fewer than 9,000 distinct CDR3 sequences, around 50% appearing once. The source material was CD4+ T cells from blood, cultured in vitro. The source is a human donor who had recovered from COVID-19.

The chain has TRBV6-5 and TRBJ1-1; D may be TRBD1 (5 bases). This CDR3 is built from 14 residues. V was trimmed by 2 bases and J by 10 bases, leaving 17 bases between them. Germline loops: CDR1 MNHEY, CDR2 SVGAGI. CDR3 bases: TGTGCCAGCAGTTACGACGCGACAGAAAATTTAGCTTTCTTT. It yields the protein CASSYDATENLAFF.

The chain recombines TRBV10-1 with TRBJ2-5; D ambiguous. Germline V CDR1 and CDR2: WNHNN, SYGVQD (reference sequence). There are 12 residues in the CDR3. Deletions cut 9 bases from V and 0 bases from J, with 8 bases between. CDR3 DNA: TGCGCCAGGCGCAATCACCAAGAGACCCAGTACTTC. It encodes CARRNHQETQYF.

The chain has TRBV6-5 and TRBJ1-1, with a possible D match to TRBD1 (5 bases). The CDR3 is 16 amino acids. Trimming removed 4 bases at V and 3 bases at J, with 18 bases between. Germline V gene lookup returns CDR1 MNHEY and CDR2 SVGAGI. CDR3 DNA sequence: TGTGCCAGCAGTTCAGAAATGGGGCGCGGGGACACTGAAGCTTTCTTT. It encodes CASSSEMGRGDTEAFF.

In this sample, this clonotype turned up a few times. This chain links TRBV2 with TRBJ2-5, with unresolved D. CDR3 length: 12 residues. V lost 6 bases to trimming and J lost 5 bases, with 10 bases between them. Germline V gene sequence: CDR1 SNHLY, CDR2 FYNNEI. CDR3 nucleotides: TGTGCCAGCAGCGGGCTGGGGGAGACCCAGTACTTC. Translating it yields CASSGLGETQYF.

The table lists this clonotype with a few counts. The chain has TRBV7-6 and TRBJ1-6; D gene unclear. Germline V gives CDR1 SGHVS, CDR2 FNYEAQ. V gave up 1 base and J gave up 9 bases, with 13 bases separating them. The CDR3 spans 15 residues. In DNA form, the CDR3 reads TGTGCCAGCAGCTTAGAAGGAGAGGGATTTTCACCCCTCCACTTT. Its translation: CASSLEGEGFSPLHF.

The chain links TRBV18 to TRBJ2-3; D assignment may be TRBD1 or TRBD2 (6 bases each). The CDR3 length is 16 residues. Trimming shortened V by 6 bases and J by 4 bases, and 20 bases separated the two germline ends. CDR1 and CDR2 (germline): KGHSH, LQKENI. The CDR3 loop reads CASSRQDGTGSDTQYF. The CDR3, as DNA: TGTGCCAGCTCCCGACAGGACGGGACTGGATCAGATACGCAGTATTTT.

The chain joins TRBV6-2 or TRBV6-3 to TRBJ2-5; D may be TRBD1 or TRBD2 (5 bases each). In germline, CDR1 is MNHEY, CDR2 SVGEGT. V was pared by 0 bases and J by 3 bases, with 11 bases between. The CDR3 is made up of 15 amino acids. CDR3 DNA: TGTGCCAGCAGTTACTCCGGCAGGGAGAAAGAGACCCAGTACTTC. This sequence encodes CASSYSGREKETQYF.

This clonotype was detected a few times. The chain recombines TRBV12-3 or TRBV12-4 with TRBJ2-3; D gene uncertain. This CDR3 has 13 amino acids. V lost 3 bases, J lost 6 bases, and 10 bases lay in between. CDR3 nucleotides: TGTGCCAGCAGTTTTACGAGTTACGATACGCAGTATTTT. It is translated as CASSFTSYDTQYF.

The chain carries TRBV7-2 and TRBJ1-2; no reliable D call. The germline V gene has CDR1 SGHTA and CDR2 FQGNSA. The CDR3 sequence is 17 residues long. Trimming shortened V by 0 bases and J by 2 bases, and 16 bases separated the two germline ends. The CDR3 DNA reads as TGTGCCAGCAGCTTAGCGGCGGCAGCCTTGCGGAACTATGGCTACACCTTC. Amino acids: CASSLAAAALRNYGYTF.

The chain carries TRBV5-1 and TRBJ2-5; 7 bases fit TRBD2. V dropped 0 bases and J dropped 5; count of bases not matched to a gene: 1. Germline CDR1 reads SGHRS; CDR2 reads YFSETQ. The CDR3 sequence is 13 residues long. The CDR3 nucleotides are TGCGCCAGCAGCTTGGAGGGAGGGGAGACCCAGTACTTC. Amino acid sequence: CASSLEGGETQYF.

V is TRBV12-3 or TRBV12-4 and J is TRBJ1-1, with D perhaps TRBD1 (6 bases). Trimming took 1 base from V and 0 from J, leaving 12 bases between them. This CDR3 region has 16 residues. CDR3 sequence reads: CASSLGQGTLNTEAFF. CDR3 nucleotides: TGTGCCAGCAGTTTAGGGCAGGGGACTCTGAACACTGAAGCTTTCTTT.

The J gene is TRBJ1-1, the V gene TRBV20-1, with TRBD1 as a possible D gene (6 bases). Germline V gene lookup returns CDR1 DFQATT and CDR2 SNEGSKA (reference sequence). The V and J ends lost 0 bases and 5 bases respectively, with 19 bases between them. This CDR3 has 16 residues. The CDR3 sequence is CSAREWGGGRNTEAFF. CDR3 sequence (DNA): TGCAGTGCTAGAGAGTGGGGGGGCGGGCGGAATACTGAAGCTTTCTTT.

This clonotype was detected only a few times. The chain links TRBV15 to TRBJ1-1; 8 positions match TRBD1. Trimming removed 3 bases from V and 4 bases from J; junction bases left unmatched: 10. This CDR3 spans 16 amino acids. Germline loops: CDR1 LNHNV, CDR2 YYDKDF (reference sequence). The CDR3 loop reads CATSRKGDRWGTEAFF. DNA for the CDR3: TGTGCCACCAGCAGGAAAGGGGACAGGTGGGGCACTGAAGCTTTCTTT.

The chain links TRBV28 to TRBJ2-5, with D perhaps given as TRBD1 or TRBD2 (7 bases each). Germline CDR1 and CDR2: MDHEN and SYDVKM. The CDR3 is 14 amino acids. The V and J ends lost 1 base and 4 bases respectively, with 10 bases between them. CDR3 region: CASSLSGGVETQYF. The CDR3 region has the DNA TGTGCCAGCAGTTTATCAGGGGGGGTAGAGACCCAGTACTTC.

This chain joins TRBV20-1 and TRBJ1-1; D call uncertain. The CDR3 is made up of 12 amino acids. Germline lookup yields CDR1 DFQATT and CDR2 SNEGSKA (reference sequence). Trimming shortened V by 6 bases and J by 6 bases, and 14 bases separated the two germline ends. DNA of the CDR3: TGCAGTGCCCCGCGTCCCCTATCTGAAGCTTTCTTT. Amino acids: CSAPRPLSEAFF.

The CDR3 is CASSYERSYNSPLHF. The CDR3 nucleotides are TGTGCCAGCAGTTACGAGCGCTCCTATAATTCACCCCTCCACTTT. The gene calls are TRBV6-2 or TRBV6-3 and TRBJ1-6; D is ambiguous. The CDR3 length is 15 residues. Trimming pared 2 bases from V and 0 bases from J, leaving 5 bases between. Germline V lookup: CDR1 MNHEY, CDR2 SVGEGT.

The gene calls are TRBV6-1 and TRBJ1-2, with 11 nucleotides matching TRBD1. Per the germline V gene, CDR1 is MNHNS and CDR2 is SASEGT. The CDR3 covers 14 residues. V lost 7 bases to trimming and J lost 8 bases; unmatched junction nucleotides: 9. CDR3 sequence: CASTGQGAVRGYTF. In DNA, the CDR3 is TGTGCCAGCACTGGACAGGGGGCAGTTCGAGGCTACACCTTC.

The chain is built from TRBV20-1 and TRBJ1-4, with D possibly matching TRBD1 (6 bases). V lost 5 bases to trimming and J lost 8 bases, with 15 bases between them. This CDR3 spans 13 amino acids. Germline loops: CDR1 DFQATT, CDR2 SNEGSKA (reference sequence). The CDR3 nucleotides are TGCAGTGCTCGGAGGGGGGGGAGGGAAAAACTGTTTTTT. This gives the protein CSARRGGREKLFF.

This clonotype has a handful of counts. The V and J genes are TRBV20-1 and TRBJ1-5; D unresolved. The V end was cut by 2 bases, the J end by 7 bases, with 18 bases between. Germline CDR1 DFQATT, CDR2 SNEGSKA (reference sequence). CDR3 size: 15 residues. CDR3: CSARPRALSRQPQHF. The DNA of the CDR3 is TGCAGTGCTAGACCTCGGGCCCTCTCTCGCCAGCCCCAGCATTTT.

The chain carries TRBV19 and TRBJ1-2; TRBD1 aligns across 12 bases. The CDR3 covers 14 residues. Germline trimming cut 8 bases from V and 4 bases from J; bases unmatched to any gene: 5. Germline values: CDR1 LNHDA, CDR2 SQIVND (reference sequence). CDR3 in amino acids: CASAGTGGGYGYTF. In nucleotides, the CDR3 is TGTGCCAGTGCCGGGACAGGGGGCGGCTATGGCTACACCTTC.

The V call is TRBV23-1, the J call TRBJ1-1; D may be TRBD1 (6 bases). TRBV23-1 is classed as an ORF, of uncertain function. This CDR3 is 15 amino acids long. V was clipped by 3 bases and J by 5 bases, with 16 bases between them. CDR3 sequence reads: CASSHKNGGRTEAFF. CDR3 bases: TGCGCCAGCAGTCACAAAAACGGGGGCCGGACTGAAGCTTTCTTT.

The J gene is TRBJ2-5, the V gene TRBV11-3; 7 bases map to TRBD2. The junction had 5 bases not matched to a gene; V was cut back by 0 bases and J by 4 bases. Germline loops: CDR1 SGHNT, CDR2 YENEEA. This CDR3 spans 15 amino acids. This CDR3 reads CASSLESGGTETQYF. The CDR3 DNA reads TGTGCCAGCAGCTTAGAGTCGGGGGGTACAGAGACCCAGTACTTC.

This clonotype was seen a single time. The J gene is TRBJ1-1, the V gene TRBV18; D unresolved. Trimming pared 2 bases from V and 2 bases from J, leaving 6 bases between. Germline values: CDR1 KGHSH, CDR2 LQKENI. This CDR3 has 13 residues. The CDR3: CASSPWINTEAFF. CDR3 sequence (DNA): TGTGCCAGCTCACCATGGATCAACACTGAAGCTTTCTTT.

The V call is TRBV20-1, the J call TRBJ2-5; TRBD2 agrees at 8 bases. Per the germline V gene, CDR1 is DFQATT and CDR2 is SNEGSKA (reference sequence). V lost 5 bases, J lost 7 bases, and 6 bases stayed unmatched. CDR3 size: 12 residues. CDR3 bases: TGCAGTGCTTTGCGGGGGGTTGGGACCCAGTACTTC. Its protein product is CSALRGVGTQYF.

This chain connects TRBV19 to TRBJ1-5, with unresolved D. The V end was cut by 8 bases, the J end by 0 bases, with 14 bases between. CDR3 length: 15 residues. Germline V lookup: CDR1 LNHDA, CDR2 SQIVND (reference sequence). The CDR3 sequence: CASVGRMSSNQPQHF. The CDR3 DNA reads TGTGCCAGTGTAGGACGTATGAGTAGCAATCAGCCCCAGCATTTT.

The rearrangement links TRBV5-6 to TRBJ2-1; no definite D call. V was shortened by 0 bases and J by 9 bases, with 7 bases between the two germline ends. Germline CDR1 SGHDT, CDR2 YYEEEE. This CDR3 is 12 amino acids long. In nucleotides, the CDR3 is TGTGCCAGCAGCTTGGCCACGGGTGAGCAGTTCTTC. Amino acids: CASSLATGEQFF.

This clonotype has only a few counts. J is TRBJ1-4 and V is TRBV12-3 or TRBV12-4; D gene ambiguous. This CDR3 region has 14 residues. V was trimmed by 7 bases and J by 11 bases, leaving 20 bases between them. The CDR3 DNA is TGTGCCAGCACCCCTCGAATTGGTCCGAATAAACTGTTTTTT. Its translation: CASTPRIGPNKLFF.

This sequence joins TRBV6-2 or TRBV6-3 and TRBJ2-7, with D uncertain. The CDR3 runs to 14 residues. The germline V gene has CDR1 MNHEY and CDR2 SVGEGT. The germline V and J ends were trimmed by 0 bases and 0 bases, with 6 bases remaining between them. CDR3 in amino acids: CASSYSTSSYEQYF. The CDR3 region has the DNA TGTGCCAGCAGTTACTCGACGAGCTCCTACGAGCAGTACTTC.

This clonotype came up a few times. The CDR3 here is CASSPGQGRSTEAFF. CDR3 sequence (DNA): TGTGCCAGCAGCCCCGGACAGGGAAGGAGCACTGAAGCTTTCTTT. The chain links TRBV11-3 to TRBJ1-1, with 8 bases that match TRBD1. This CDR3 region has 15 residues. With 5 bases clipped from V and 4 bases from J, the junction kept 9 bases outside the gene matches. Per germline, CDR1 SGHNT and CDR2 YENEEA.